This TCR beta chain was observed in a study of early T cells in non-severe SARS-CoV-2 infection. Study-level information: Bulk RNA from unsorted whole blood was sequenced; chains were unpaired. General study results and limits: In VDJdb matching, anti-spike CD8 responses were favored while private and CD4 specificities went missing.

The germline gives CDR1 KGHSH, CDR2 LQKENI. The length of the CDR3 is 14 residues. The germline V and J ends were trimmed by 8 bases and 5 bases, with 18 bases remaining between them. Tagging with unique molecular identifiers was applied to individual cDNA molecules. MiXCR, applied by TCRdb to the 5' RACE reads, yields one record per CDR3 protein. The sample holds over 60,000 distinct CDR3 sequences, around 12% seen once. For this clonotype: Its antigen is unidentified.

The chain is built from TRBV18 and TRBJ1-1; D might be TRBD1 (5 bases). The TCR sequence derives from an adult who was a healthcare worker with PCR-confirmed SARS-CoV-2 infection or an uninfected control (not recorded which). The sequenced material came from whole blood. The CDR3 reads CASTPSSGRTEAFF. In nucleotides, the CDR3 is TGTGCCAGCACCCCTTCTTCAGGGAGGACTGAAGCTTTCTTT.